This TCR beta chain comes out of a study of T cell responses to AZD1222 COVID-19 vaccine. Broader study findings: After the peak T cell response, and only then, were repertoires sampled. Vaccine-associated CD4 TCRs ranged over spike, dominating at 160-218 and 743-854. Recipients of AZD1222 seropositive at baseline numbered only 6 or 7.

As regards this clone: Its antigen is unidentified.

Germline CDR1 is MDHEN and CDR2 is SYDVKM. CDR3 length: 17 amino acids. The ends were cut back, 5 bases at V and 4 bases at J, with 21 bases in the middle. Method: immunoSEQ multiplex PCR; TCRdb's copy keeps in-frame clones and lacks some. Seen here are over 50,000 clones, more than 75% observed once, and the top ten hold about 5%. This TCR was recovered from an adult who received the AZD1222 COVID-19 vaccine. This rearrangement joins TRBV28 to TRBJ2-1; D might be TRBD1 (7 bases). This specimen consisted of peripheral blood, obtained 28 days after the second AZD1222 dose. In DNA form, the CDR3 reads TGTGCCAGCAGTCCAACCCGACAGGGCGGGGAATACAATGAGCAGTTCTTC. Protein product: CASSPTRQGGEYNEQFF.